What follows are 5 T cell receptor beta chains derived from one specimen sequenced in a study of T-cell reconstitution after alpha-beta-depleted transplantation in children. As it was prepared, the TCRbeta library received unique molecular identifiers. MiXCR, applied by TCRdb to the PCR reads, yields one record per CDR3 protein. Of about 460,000 distinct CDR3 sequences listed, approximately 12% are singletons. Here the sequenced sample was PBMCs from the stem cell graft donor, taken from the stem cell graft. These receptor sequences come from a human donor who donated a stem cell graft to a child with combined immunodeficiency.

Ten or more counts support this clonotype. The chain couples TRBV9 to TRBJ2-1; a weak D match, TRBD2 (6 bases). The V end lost 4 bases, the J end lost 7 bases, and 18 bases lay between the germline ends. This CDR3 is built from 15 residues. Germline values: CDR1 SGDLS, CDR2 YYNGEE. The CDR3 DNA is TGTGCCAGCAGCCCCAGGAGGGCCCTGGGGAATGAGCAGTTCTTC. Encoded protein: CASSPRRALGNEQFF.

This clonotype was found a few times. The CDR3 sequence: CASSFFAQREGETQYF. The CDR3 coding sequence is TGTGCCAGCAGTTTTTTCGCCCAGCGGGAGGGTGAGACCCAGTACTTC. This chain links TRBV12-3 or TRBV12-4 with TRBJ2-5, with 10 bases identical to TRBD2. The V segment lost 3 bases and the J segment 5 bases; nucleotides outside the gene matches: 9. CDR3 length equals 16 residues.

A remark on this clonotype: A much larger clone lies one base from this, so it may be a read error. The V gene is TRBV7-2, the J gene TRBJ2-3; D not certain. CDR1 SGHTA and CDR2 FQGNSA come from the germline V gene. This CDR3 comprises 12 residues. CDR3 region: CVSSWGTDTQYF. The CDR3 bases are TGTGTCAGCAGCTGGGGCACAGATACGCAGTATTTT.

This clonotype was picked up many times. CDR3 amino acids: CASSSGLAGSRTGELFF. For the CDR3, the DNA is TGTGCCAGCAGCTCGGGACTAGCGGGGAGTCGTACCGGGGAGCTGTTTTTT. The chain links TRBV7-3 to TRBJ2-2; 13 bases match TRBD2. V shed 4 bases and J 5 bases; nucleotides not matched to a gene: 7. Looked up from germline, CDR1 is SGHTA and CDR2 is FQGTGA. The CDR3 loop spans 17 amino acids.

This clonotype has only a few counts. This chain links TRBV5-1 with TRBJ2-1; 7 bases fit TRBD1. The CDR3 contains 11 residues. The V gene end was trimmed by 4 bases and the J gene end by 10 bases; junction bases not matched to a gene: 2. Per germline, CDR1 SGHRS and CDR2 YFSETQ. CDR3 amino acids: CASSLDREQFF. CDR3 nucleotide sequence: TGCGCCAGCAGCCTGGACAGGGAGCAGTTCTTC.